What follows describes a single T cell receptor (beta chain). The CDR3 loop spans 15 amino acids. Trimming removed 4 bases at V and 5 bases at J, with 18 bases between. Per the germline V gene, CDR1 is SGHKS and CDR2 is YYEKEE (reference sequence). The sample belongs to a study of PD-1 blockade in mismatch repair-deficient tumors. Profiled with immunoSEQ multiplex PCR; TCRdb holds only in-frame clones, not every one. The sample shows about 34,000 clones, around 80% of them seen only once. The rearrangement uses TRBV5-5 and TRBJ2-5, with D possibly matching TRBD1 (6 bases). Sequences were derived from PBMCs, sampled around 6 weeks after starting pembrolizumab. This receptor was identified in an adult with mismatch repair-deficient cancer. CDR3 nucleotide sequence: TGTGCCAGCAGCACCCCCCAGGGGCTACGGGAGACCCAGTACTTC. It codes for CASSTPQGLRETQYF.